This T cell receptor (beta chain) appears in the sequencing data of a study of blood T cell repertoires in COVID-19. About the study: Samples representing acute and convalescent COVID-19 were sourced from the United States, Italy and Spain. PBMCs, B-cell-depleted T cells, or T cells were the source of the cDNA or gDNA that made up the material.

In the original workflow: Reference gene primer amplification in the assay estimated nucleated cell counts. Using immunoSEQ multiplex PCR, the repertoire was profiled, and TCRdb retains in-frame clones only, with some absent. Clone size and V and J calls were adopted from that table, with D and trimming inferred from the DNA. In the table there are about 220,000 clones, about 80% of which are singletons. The CDR3 is 14 amino acids. V lost 4 bases and J lost 3, with 12 bases in between. In germline, CDR1 is LNHDA, CDR2 SQIVND (reference sequence). The chain combines TRBV19 with TRBJ1-2; D may be TRBD1 (6 bases). Input material: peripheral blood. The source is a woman aged 60 to 75 with acute or convalescent COVID-19. The CDR3 sequence is CASSRGGVDYGYTF. CDR3 nucleotides: TGTGCCAGTAGTAGAGGGGGTGTGGACTATGGCTACACCTTC.